Listed here are 2 T cell receptor beta chains from one sample, sequenced in a study of CD8+ T cells in alopecia areata. cDNA reverse transcribed from extracted RNA served as the sequencing template. The data were produced by immunoSEQ multiplex PCR, yet TCRdb's version contains in-frame clones alone and is incomplete. The repertoire holds approximately 150,000 clones, with 67% as singletons. This specimen was CD8+ T cells sorted from blood, taken at week 0. The receptors come from a human donor with alopecia areata.

The sample holds a few counts of this clone. The rearrangement links TRBV30 to TRBJ2-3; D possibly corresponds to TRBD1 (6 bases). V lost 1 base and J lost 1, with 9 bases in between. CDR3 length: 14 residues. Germline CDR1 is GTSNPN and CDR2 is SVGIG (reference sequence). This CDR3 reads CAWSGGRGTDTQYF. The DNA of the CDR3 is TGTGCCTGGAGTGGGGGGCGCGGCACAGATACGCAGTATTTT.

The V call is TRBV5-6, the J call TRBJ1-6; a possible D gene is TRBD1 (5 bases). V lost 0 bases, J lost 7 bases, and 11 bases lay in between. CDR1 and CDR2 (germline): SGHDT, YYEEEE. The CDR3 has 15 amino acids. The CDR3 nucleotides read TGTGCCAGCAGCTTGGGCGGGACCTTAAATTCACCCCTCCACTTT. Its protein is CASSLGGTLNSPLHF.